This T cell receptor (beta chain) stems from a study of PD-1 blockade in classical Hodgkin lymphoma. Measured with immunoSEQ multiplex PCR; TCRdb has only the in-frame clones, and not every one. The repertoire holds around 40,000 clones, with 75% to 85% as singletons. Documented time point: cycle 4 day 1 (C4D1), after more than five weeks of nivolumab. Relapses following autologous stem cell transplantation were seen in all patients, with brentuximab vedotin exposure varying. Whole-study results and caveats: When nivolumab was started under 1 year after ASCT, patients were excluded. Complete responders started with a diversity level that resembled newly diagnosed patients at baseline. Whereas CD4+ TCR diversity had risen significantly by C4D1, CD8+ TCR diversity had not.

The length of the CDR3 is 14 residues. V gave up 3 bases and J gave up 0 bases, with 3 bases separating them. Germline-derived CDR1 and CDR2 are MNHEY and SMNVEV (reference sequence). A word on this clone: Its antigen is currently unknown. The same CDR3 arises from other DNA sequences in this sample as well.

The V gene is TRBV27, the J gene TRBJ2-6; D gene unclear. The sample was peripheral blood mononuclear cells (PBMCs), taken before the fourth cycle of nivolumab. The clonotype comes from a human donor with classical Hodgkin lymphoma. CDR3 DNA sequence: TGTGCCAGCAGTTTCAGCTCTGGGGCCAACGTCCTGACTTTC. It encodes CASSFSSGANVLTF.